The sequence of this T cell receptor (beta chain) was determined in a study of control samples from healthy donors and cancer patients. The CDR3 spans 12 residues. The germline V gene has CDR1 SNHLY and CDR2 FYNNEI. The V and J ends lost 4 bases and 6 bases respectively, with 10 bases between them. Libraries were prepared by immunoSEQ multiplex PCR; TCRdb keeps only in-frame clonotypes and omits some of them. The sample includes just over 90,000 clones, around 83% of them seen just once. Sample: blood. The chain combines TRBV2 with TRBJ2-7; D is ambiguous. This receptor was taken from a woman between 45 and 60 years old in good health. CDR3 residues: CASSGSWGEQYF. The CDR3 DNA sequence: TGTGCCAGCAGTGGATCCTGGGGCGAGCAGTACTTC.